Presented here are 18 T cell receptor beta chains from one specimen sequenced in a study of T cell responses to AZD1222 COVID-19 vaccine. Profiling relied on immunoSEQ multiplex PCR, and the TCRdb table lists in-frame clones only, not all of them. The table shows over 60,000 clones, with 60% to 85% occurring only once. Specimen: peripheral blood, collected on day 0 of MenACWY control vaccination. These receptors were collected from an adult in good health.

There are many counts of this clone. This chain joins TRBV2 and TRBJ1-4, with a possible D match to TRBD1 (5 bases). The CDR3 consists of 15 residues. Germline assignment: CDR1 SNHLY and CDR2 FYNNEI. Trimming cost V 6 bases and J 1 base, with 12 bases left between them. CDR3 nucleotides: TGTGCCAGCAGCGCCGAGGGGCGAACTAATGAAAAACTGTTTTTT. This codes for CASSAEGRTNEKLFF.

V and J are TRBV6-1 and TRBJ1-2; D is unclear. With 1 base removed from V and 14 bases from J, the gap between germline ends came to 17 bases. CDR3 size: 13 residues. Looked up from germline, CDR1 is MNHNS and CDR2 is SASEGT. The CDR3: CASSEGGGQTNTF. Written as DNA, the CDR3 is TGTGCCAGCAGTGAAGGGGGAGGGCAGACCAATACCTTC.

This clone was picked up one time. This chain uses TRBV19 with TRBJ2-1; 9 bases map to TRBD2. The germline V gene has CDR1 LNHDA and CDR2 SQIVND (reference sequence). The trim removed 10 bases at V and 7 bases at J, leaving 8 bases unmatched. The CDR3 is made up of 13 amino acids. The DNA of the CDR3 is TGTGCCACCGCCCCGGGACTAGCTAATGAGCAGTTCTTC. Its protein product is CATAPGLANEQFF.

V is TRBV11-2 and J is TRBJ2-7; TRBD2 matches at 14 bases. The CDR3 has 15 residues. Looked up from germline, CDR1 is SGHAT and CDR2 is FQNNGV. Trimming took 6 bases from V and 4 from J; bases not matched to a gene: 5. The CDR3 bases are TGTGCCAGCAGTCACGGACTAGCGGGAGGTTACGAGCAGTACTTC. Its translation is CASSHGLAGGYEQYF.

The chain employs TRBV4-3 and TRBJ1-1; a weak D match, TRBD1 (5 bases). The CDR3 runs to 15 residues. Germline V gives CDR1 LGHNA, CDR2 YSLEER. The V end was cut by 0 bases, the J end by 0 bases, with 8 bases between. The CDR3 coding sequence is TGCGCCAGCAGCCAAGATCGGGGGATGAACACTGAAGCTTTCTTT. It translates to CASSQDRGMNTEAFF.

V is TRBV9 and J is TRBJ2-1; TRBD2 is a possible D gene (6 bases). This CDR3 is built from 14 residues. CDR1 is SGDLS and CDR2 is YYNGEE in the germline V gene. Trimming took 4 bases from V and 8 from J, leaving 16 bases between them. CDR3 sequence reads: CASSMGLGYDEQFF. The CDR3 DNA reads as TGTGCCAGCAGCATGGGACTCGGTTATGATGAGCAGTTCTTC.

This clone was detected a few times. The sample has other DNA sequences that encode this CDR3 too. The chain carries TRBV28 and TRBJ2-3, with 9 bases matching TRBD2. Losses at the gene ends were 4 bases for V and 3 bases for J; bases not matched to a gene: 8. CDR1 is MDHEN and CDR2 is SYDVKM in the germline V gene. The CDR3 length is 16 residues. The DNA for the CDR3 is TGTGCCAGCAGTTCATTAGCGGGAGTATCAACAGATACGCAGTATTTT. It codes for CASSSLAGVSTDTQYF.

The chain is built from TRBV19 and TRBJ1-3; 8 nucleotides align to TRBD1. With V trimmed by 3 bases and J by 0 bases, 13 bases remained unmatched. The germline V gene encodes CDR1 LNHDA and CDR2 SQIVND (reference sequence). The CDR3 runs 19 residues. The CDR3 reads CASSIRRTGLISSGNTIYF. The CDR3 DNA reads TGTGCCAGTAGTATCCGCCGGACAGGGCTGATTAGCTCTGGAAACACCATATATTTT.

This chain connects TRBV25-1 to TRBJ2-1, with D maybe TRBD1 (6 bases). This CDR3 is built from 15 residues. Deletions cut 0 bases from V and 4 bases from J, with 10 bases between. From germline, CDR1 is MGHDK and CDR2 SYGVNS. The CDR3 region is CASSEYRTEYNEQFF. In DNA form, the CDR3 reads TGTGCCAGCAGTGAATATAGGACAGAATACAATGAGCAGTTCTTC.

The sample holds one count of this clone. CDR3: CASSLRDHGELFF. The CDR3 region has the DNA TGTGCCAGCAGCCTAAGGGATCACGGGGAGCTGTTTTTT. The chain has TRBV7-2 and TRBJ2-2; D call uncertain. This CDR3 comprises 13 residues. Trimming took off 5 bases at V and 7 bases at J, with 11 bases between the two ends. Germline V gene lookup returns CDR1 SGHTA and CDR2 FQGNSA.

This clone occurred a few times. The chain is built from TRBV9 and TRBJ1-6; no clear D. The CDR3 loop spans 14 amino acids. The germline CDR1 and CDR2 sequences are SGDLS and YYNGEE. Between the trimmed V and J ends, which lost 0 bases and 10 bases, there was a span of 11 bases. CDR3 in DNA: TGTGCCAGCAGCGTAGCTACGGGGAGCTCACCCCTCCACTTT. Protein: CASSVATGSSPLHF.

This sequence joins TRBV19 and TRBJ1-2, with D tentatively TRBD1 (5 bases). Trimming took off 7 bases at V and 4 bases at J, with 13 bases between the two ends. Germline loops: CDR1 LNHDA, CDR2 SQIVND (reference sequence). This CDR3 is 13 amino acids long. CDR3 bases: TGTGCCAGTACCGGGGGGAATCTCTATGGCTACACCTTC. Protein sequence: CASTGGNLYGYTF.

V and J are TRBV2 and TRBJ2-3; possibly TRBD2 for D (5 bases). Per germline, CDR1 SNHLY and CDR2 FYNNEI. The V and J ends lost 5 bases and 10 bases respectively, with 13 bases between them. The CDR3 loop spans 12 amino acids. CDR3 in amino acids: CASSPTSVAQYF. CDR3 nucleotide sequence: TGTGCCAGCAGTCCTACTAGTGTAGCGCAGTATTTT.

The rearrangement uses TRBV15 and TRBJ1-1, with a weak D call TRBD1 (5 bases). From germline, CDR1 is LNHNV and CDR2 YYDKDF (reference sequence). V lost 5 bases and J 0 bases, leaving 10 bases between the germline ends. The CDR3 has 14 residues. The CDR3 loop reads CATSFRQLNTEAFF. In nucleotides, the CDR3 is TGTGCCACCAGCTTCCGACAGTTGAACACTGAAGCTTTCTTT.

J is TRBJ2-5 and V is TRBV18; no firm D call. V lost 1 base and J 5 bases, leaving 5 bases between the germline ends. This CDR3 spans 12 amino acids. Germline CDR1 is KGHSH and CDR2 is LQKENI. The CDR3 DNA reads as TGTGCCAGCTCACCACGTGGGGAGACCCAGTACTTC. Protein sequence: CASSPRGETQYF.

The chain employs TRBV5-4 and TRBJ1-2, with D unclear. V lost 1 base and J lost 0, with 10 bases in between. The germline V gene encodes CDR1 SGHNT and CDR2 YYREEE (reference sequence). CDR3 length: 15 residues. The CDR3 loop is CASSLFRRTNYGYTF. CDR3 DNA: TGTGCCAGCAGCTTGTTTCGGAGAACTAACTATGGCTACACCTTC.

The V call is TRBV7-9, the J call TRBJ2-7, with TRBD1 as a possible D gene (6 bases). Trimming removed 5 bases from V and 3 bases from J, with 11 bases in between. Per germline, CDR1 SEHNR and CDR2 FQNEAQ (reference sequence). The CDR3 totals 13 residues. This CDR3 reads CASSVLGGYEQYF. The CDR3 DNA is TGTGCCAGCAGCGTACTAGGGGGCTACGAGCAGTACTTC.

The chain recombines TRBV19 with TRBJ2-1; 10 bases map to TRBD2. V dropped 0 bases and J dropped 4; count of bases not matched to a gene: 6. Looked up from germline, CDR1 is LNHDA and CDR2 is SQIVND (reference sequence). The CDR3 is 17 residues long. The CDR3 DNA reads TGTGCCAGTAGTATAGATCACCGGACTAGCGGTTACAATGAGCAGTTCTTC. Amino acids: CASSIDHRTSGYNEQFF.